This TCR beta chain was observed in a study of T cell changes during pregnancy in multiple sclerosis. In germline, CDR1 is MNHEY, CDR2 SMNVEV (reference sequence). This CDR3 region has 15 residues. V was shortened by 1 base and J by 5 bases, with 11 bases between the two germline ends. This table comes from immunoSEQ multiplex PCR, and its TCRdb copy is limited to in-frame clones, with some not included. The sample lists over 55,000 clones; roughly 93% were seen once. The V and J genes are TRBV27 and TRBJ2-2, with TRBD1 as a possible D gene (5 bases). The sequences come from peripheral blood, collected after pregnancy. The source of this sequence is a female donor with multiple sclerosis, enrolled in a pregnancy study. The CDR3 protein is CASSLWAGLTGELFF. CDR3 nucleotide sequence: TGTGCCAGCAGTTTATGGGCAGGGTTGACCGGGGAGCTGTTTTTT.